The clone carrying this TCR beta chain was observed once. The antigen is not known. Trimming took 6 bases from V and 2 from J, leaving 19 bases between them. Germline CDR1 LNHDA, CDR2 SQIVND (reference sequence). CDR3 length equals 17 residues. Libraries were prepared by immunoSEQ multiplex PCR; TCRdb keeps only in-frame clonotypes and omits some of them. The sample carries about 60,000 clones, more than 70% recorded once. The entry originates in a study of OX40 agonist ivuxolimab in advanced cancers. Study-wide background: Patients received intravenous ivuxolimab every 2 weeks at 0.01 to 10 mg/kg. Of the patients, three showed partial responses, one with hepatocellular carcinoma and two with cutaneous melanoma.

Overall study results and limits: Within 6 weeks, CD4+ and CD8+ blood T cells expanded clonally at 0.1 to 3.0 mg/kg. Relatively little clonal expansion, among the lowest observed, appeared in partial responders at 0.1-3.0 mg/kg.

The sequence derives from an adult with an advanced solid tumor such as melanoma, head and neck, liver or kidney cancer. This chain uses TRBV19 with TRBJ1-4; D might be TRBD1 (6 bases). Sequencing used CD4+ or CD8+ T cells sorted from blood, obtained in a trial of the OX40 agonist ivuxolimab. DNA of the CDR3: TGTGCCAGTAGGCCCCAGGGAACAGGGCCCACTAATGAAAAACTGTTTTTT. Its protein is CASRPQGTGPTNEKLFF.